This TCR beta chain was sequenced in a study of T-cell memory formation after mild COVID-19. The germline V gene encodes CDR1 SEHNR and CDR2 FQNEAQ (reference sequence). The V and J ends lost 1 base and 14 bases, in that order; junction bases with no gene match: 4. This CDR3 region has 12 residues. TCRdb passed the 5' RACE reads through MiXCR, listing each CDR3 protein once. The data show some 150,000 distinct CDR3 sequences, 15% to 20% seen once. The chain links TRBV7-9 to TRBJ2-1; 8 positions match TRBD1. This receptor was taken from an adult woman who had mild COVID-19 (a few samples of this study predate the infection). Cell type and time point are not known. The sample consisted of PBMCs or a T cell subset sorted from them (not recorded which). The CDR3, as DNA: TGTGCCAGCAGCTTAGTTCAGGGGGCTGAGTTCTTC. This translates into CASSLVQGAEFF. Full variable domain (remainder filled in from reference TRBV7-9 and TRBJ2-1): DTGVSQNPRHKITKRGQNVTFRCDPISEHNRLYWYRQTLGQGPEFLTYFQNEAQLEKSRLLSDRFSAERPKGSFSTLEIQRTEQGDSAMYLCASSLVQGAEFFGPGTRLTVL.